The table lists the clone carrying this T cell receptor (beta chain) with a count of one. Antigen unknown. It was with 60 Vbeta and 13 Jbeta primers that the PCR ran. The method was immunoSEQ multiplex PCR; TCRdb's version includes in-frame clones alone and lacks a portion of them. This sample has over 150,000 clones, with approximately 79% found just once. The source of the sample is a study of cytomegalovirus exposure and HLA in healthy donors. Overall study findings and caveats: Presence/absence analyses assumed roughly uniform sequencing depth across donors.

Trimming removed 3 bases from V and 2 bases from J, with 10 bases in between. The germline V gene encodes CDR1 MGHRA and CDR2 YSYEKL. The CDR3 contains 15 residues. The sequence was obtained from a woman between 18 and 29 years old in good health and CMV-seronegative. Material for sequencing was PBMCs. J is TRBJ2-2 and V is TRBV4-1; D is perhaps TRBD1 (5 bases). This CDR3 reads CASSHIDSNTGELFF. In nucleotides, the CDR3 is TGCGCCAGCAGCCACATTGACAGCAACACCGGGGAGCTGTTTTTT.